The clone carrying this T cell receptor (beta chain) was found once. This specimen belongs to a study of blood T cell repertoires in COVID-19. At the level of the study: The study drew acute and convalescent COVID-19 samples from the United States, Italy and Spain. Sources were T cells, B-cell-depleted T cells, or PBMCs; the material itself was cDNA or gDNA.

V was trimmed by 3 bases and J by 2 bases, leaving 10 bases between them. This CDR3 contains 14 residues. Germline assignment: CDR1 SNHLY and CDR2 FYNNEI. Participants were aged 18 to 89 years from around 25 US areas. A COVID-19 case was met by exposed participants within 2 weeks before study entry. The data were produced by immunoSEQ multiplex PCR, yet TCRdb's version contains in-frame clones alone and is incomplete. This sample has some 300,000 clones, with around nine tenths found just once. This chain joins TRBV2 and TRBJ1-1, with no clear D. The receptor comes from a woman aged 45-59 years who had been exposed to COVID-19. What was sequenced was PBMCs or T cells enriched from blood (not recorded which). CDR3 region: CASSEFPVNTEAFF. The CDR3 bases are TGTGCCAGCAGTGAGTTCCCAGTTAACACTGAAGCTTTCTTT. Full variable domain (rest looked up from reference TRBV2 and TRBJ1-1): EPEVTQTPSHQVTQMGQEVILRCVPISNHLYFYWYRQILGQKVEFLVSFYNNEISEKSEIFDDQFSVERPDGSNFTLKIRSTKLEDSAMYFCASSEFPVNTEAFFGQGTRLTVV.